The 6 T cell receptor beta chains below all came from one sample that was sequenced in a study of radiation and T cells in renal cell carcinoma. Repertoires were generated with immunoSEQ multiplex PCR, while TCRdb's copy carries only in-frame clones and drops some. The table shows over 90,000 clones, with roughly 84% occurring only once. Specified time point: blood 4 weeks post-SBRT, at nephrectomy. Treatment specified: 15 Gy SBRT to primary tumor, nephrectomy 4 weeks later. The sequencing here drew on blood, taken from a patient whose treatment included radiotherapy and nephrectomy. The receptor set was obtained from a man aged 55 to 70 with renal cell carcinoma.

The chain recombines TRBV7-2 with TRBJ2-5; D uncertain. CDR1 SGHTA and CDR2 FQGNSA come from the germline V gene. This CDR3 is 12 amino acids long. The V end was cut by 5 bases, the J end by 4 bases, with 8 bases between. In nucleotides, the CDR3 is TGTGCCAGCAGCCCGACACGAGAGACCCAGTACTTC. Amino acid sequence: CASSPTRETQYF.

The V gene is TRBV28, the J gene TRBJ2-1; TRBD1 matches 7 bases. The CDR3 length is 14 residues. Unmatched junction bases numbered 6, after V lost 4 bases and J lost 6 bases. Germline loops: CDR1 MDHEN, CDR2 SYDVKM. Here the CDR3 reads CASSWTGVGNEQFF. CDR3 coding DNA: TGTGCCAGCAGTTGGACAGGTGTTGGCAATGAGCAGTTCTTC.

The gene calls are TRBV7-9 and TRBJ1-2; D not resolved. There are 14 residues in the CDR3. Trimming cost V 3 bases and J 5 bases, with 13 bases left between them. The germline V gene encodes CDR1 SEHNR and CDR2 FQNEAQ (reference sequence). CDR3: CASSFRGSTYGYTF. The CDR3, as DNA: TGTGCCAGCAGCTTTCGCGGTTCTACATATGGCTACACCTTC.

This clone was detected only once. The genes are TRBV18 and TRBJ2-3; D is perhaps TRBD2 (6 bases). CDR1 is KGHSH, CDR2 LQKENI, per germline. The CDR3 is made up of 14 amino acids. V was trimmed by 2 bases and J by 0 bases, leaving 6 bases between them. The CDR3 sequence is CASSPGRSTDTQYF. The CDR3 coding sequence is TGTGCCAGCTCACCAGGGAGGAGCACAGATACGCAGTATTTT.

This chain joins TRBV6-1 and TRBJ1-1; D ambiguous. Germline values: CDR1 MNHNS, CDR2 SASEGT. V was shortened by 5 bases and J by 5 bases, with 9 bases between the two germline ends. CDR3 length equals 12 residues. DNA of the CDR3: TGTGCCAGCAGTAACGGGGTAACTGAAGCTTTCTTT. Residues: CASSNGVTEAFF.

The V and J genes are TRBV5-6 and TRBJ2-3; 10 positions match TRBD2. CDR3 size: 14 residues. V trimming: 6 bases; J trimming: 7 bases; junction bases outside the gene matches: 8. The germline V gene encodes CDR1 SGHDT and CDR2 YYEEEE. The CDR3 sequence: CASIPSGGGYTQYF. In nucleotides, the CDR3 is TGTGCCAGCATCCCTAGCGGGGGTGGTTATACGCAGTATTTT.